This T cell receptor beta chain was captured by sequencing in a study of response to subunit inactivated influenza vaccine. Each CDR3 protein gets one entry after TCRdb re-called the RT-PCR reads with MiXCR. The data show around 850,000 distinct CDR3 sequences, 15% to 20% seen once. This clonotype was counted ten times or more. Sequences were derived from PBMCs from blood, sampled about 5 days after vaccination. The source is a man aged 50 to 60 who received an inactivated influenza vaccine.

The CDR3 protein is CASSETANYGYTF. CDR3 sequence (DNA): TGTGCCAGCAGTGAGACAGCTAACTATGGCTACACCTTC. This rearrangement joins TRBV12-3 or TRBV12-4 to TRBJ1-2; perhaps TRBD1 as D (5 bases). The V and J ends lost 5 bases and 0 bases respectively, with 7 bases between them. The CDR3 is made up of 13 amino acids.